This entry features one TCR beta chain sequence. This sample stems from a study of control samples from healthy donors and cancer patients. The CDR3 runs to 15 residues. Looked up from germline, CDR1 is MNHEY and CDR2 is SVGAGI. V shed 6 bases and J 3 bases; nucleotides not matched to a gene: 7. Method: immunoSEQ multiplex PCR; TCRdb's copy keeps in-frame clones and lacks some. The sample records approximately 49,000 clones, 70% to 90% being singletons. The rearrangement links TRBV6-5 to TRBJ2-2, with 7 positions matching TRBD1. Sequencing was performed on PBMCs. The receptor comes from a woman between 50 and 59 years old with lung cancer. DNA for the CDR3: TGTGCCAGCAGAAACGACAGGGACCACACCGGGGAGCTGTTTTTT. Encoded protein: CASRNDRDHTGELFF.